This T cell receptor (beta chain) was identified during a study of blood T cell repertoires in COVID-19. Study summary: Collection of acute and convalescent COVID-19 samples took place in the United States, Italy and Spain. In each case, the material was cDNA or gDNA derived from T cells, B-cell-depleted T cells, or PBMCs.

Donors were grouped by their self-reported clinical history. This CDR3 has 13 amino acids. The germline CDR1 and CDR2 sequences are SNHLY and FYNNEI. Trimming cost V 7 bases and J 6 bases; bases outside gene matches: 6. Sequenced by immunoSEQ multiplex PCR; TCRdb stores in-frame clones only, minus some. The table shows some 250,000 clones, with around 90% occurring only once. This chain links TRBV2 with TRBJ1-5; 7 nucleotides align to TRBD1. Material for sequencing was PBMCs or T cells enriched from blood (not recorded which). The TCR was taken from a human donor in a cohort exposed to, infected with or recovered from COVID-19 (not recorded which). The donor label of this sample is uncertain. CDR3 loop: CASKVTGPQPQHF. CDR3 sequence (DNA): TGTGCCAGCAAGGTGACAGGGCCTCAGCCCCAGCATTTT.